This T cell receptor beta chain was retrieved from a study of blood T cell repertoires in COVID-19. Study-level information: The study drew acute and convalescent COVID-19 samples from the United States, Italy and Spain.

Authors' processing steps: How many nucleated cells were present was estimated from reference gene primer amplification. TCRdb keeps only in-frame clones here, not all; method: immunoSEQ multiplex PCR. V, J and clone size derive from that table, while D and trimming were established from the DNA sequence. The table lists under 250,000 clones, around four fifths of them singletons, with around 3.5% in the top ten. Participants came from around 25 US areas, aged about 18 to 90 years. Within 2 weeks before study entry, exposed participants met a COVID-19 case. This TCR was sampled from a woman in her 40s who had been exposed to COVID-19. Sample: PBMCs or T cells enriched from blood (not recorded which).

The DNA of the CDR3 is TGTGCCAGCAGTGATGAACTAAATGGCTACACCTTC. Translating it yields CASSDELNGYTF. The gene calls are TRBV6-4 and TRBJ1-2; D uncertain. The ends were cut back, 3 bases at V and 6 bases at J, with 8 bases in the middle. The CDR3 totals 12 residues. Germline V gene lookup returns CDR1 MRHNA and CDR2 SNTAGT.